Below, one T cell receptor beta chain is given with its context. The antigen is unknown. Clones were sequenced by immunoSEQ multiplex PCR, and TCRdb holds only the in-frame ones, with some missing. The sample contains about 160,000 clones, approximately 90% of which appear only once. CDR3 size: 15 residues. Looked up from germline, CDR1 is SGHDT and CDR2 is YYEEEE. V trimming: 2 bases; J trimming: 2 bases; junction bases outside the gene matches: 1. This record belongs to a study of cytomegalovirus exposure and HLA in healthy donors. The study's findings and limits: In vitro testing confirmed a few CMV-associated chains as specific for CMV antigens.

The chain recombines TRBV5-6 with TRBJ1-5, with TRBD1 identical over 10 bases. The specimen was PBMCs. This TCR was recovered from a young man in good health and CMV-seronegative. CDR3 residues: CASSLGTGGNQPQHF. The CDR3 region has the DNA TGTGCCAGCAGCTTAGGGACAGGGGGCAATCAGCCCCAGCATTTT.